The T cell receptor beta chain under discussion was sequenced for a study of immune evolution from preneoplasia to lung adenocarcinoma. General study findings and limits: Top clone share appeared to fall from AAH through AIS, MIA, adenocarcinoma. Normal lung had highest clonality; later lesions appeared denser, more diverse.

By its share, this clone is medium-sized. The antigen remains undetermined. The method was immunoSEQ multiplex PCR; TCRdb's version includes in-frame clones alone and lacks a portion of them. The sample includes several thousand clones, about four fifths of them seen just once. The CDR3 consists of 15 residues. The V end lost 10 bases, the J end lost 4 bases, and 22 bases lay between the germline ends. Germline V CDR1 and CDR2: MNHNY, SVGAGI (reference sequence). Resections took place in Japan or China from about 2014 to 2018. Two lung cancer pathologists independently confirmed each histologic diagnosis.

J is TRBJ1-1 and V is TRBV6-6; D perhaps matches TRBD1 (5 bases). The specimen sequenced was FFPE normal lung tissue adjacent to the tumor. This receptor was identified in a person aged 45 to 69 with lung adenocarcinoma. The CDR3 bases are TGTGCCACAAGGATCAGGCTAGGGGAAAGCACTGAAGCTTTCTTT. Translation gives CATRIRLGESTEAFF.